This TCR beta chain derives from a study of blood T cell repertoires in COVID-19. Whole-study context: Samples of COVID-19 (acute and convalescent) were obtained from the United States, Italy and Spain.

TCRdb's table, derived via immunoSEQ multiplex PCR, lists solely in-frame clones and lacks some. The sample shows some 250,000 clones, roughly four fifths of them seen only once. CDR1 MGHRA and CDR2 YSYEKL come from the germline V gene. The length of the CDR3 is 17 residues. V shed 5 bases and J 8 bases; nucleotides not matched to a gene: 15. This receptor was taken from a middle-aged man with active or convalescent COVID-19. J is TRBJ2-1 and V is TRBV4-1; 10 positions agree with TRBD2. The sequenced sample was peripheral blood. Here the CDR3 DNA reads TGCGCCAGCAGCGTCAAGTTTGGAACTAGCGGGGAGTATGAGCAGTTCTTC. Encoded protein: CASSVKFGTSGEYEQFF.